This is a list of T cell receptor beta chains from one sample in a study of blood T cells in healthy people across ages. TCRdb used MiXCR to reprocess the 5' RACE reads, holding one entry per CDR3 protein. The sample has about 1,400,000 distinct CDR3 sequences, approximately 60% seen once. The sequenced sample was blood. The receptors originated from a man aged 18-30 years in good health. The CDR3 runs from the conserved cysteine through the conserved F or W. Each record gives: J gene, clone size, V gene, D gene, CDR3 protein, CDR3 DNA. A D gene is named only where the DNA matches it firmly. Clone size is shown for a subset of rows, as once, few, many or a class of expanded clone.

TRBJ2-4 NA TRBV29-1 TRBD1 CSVEDGTEKNIQYF TGCAGCGTTGAAGATGGGACAGAGAAAAACATTCAGTACTTC
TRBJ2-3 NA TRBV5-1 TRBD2 CASSSSLLASTDTQYF TGCGCCAGCAGCTCCTCTTTACTAGCGAGCACAGATACGCAGTATTTT
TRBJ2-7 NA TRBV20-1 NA CSAADVAYEQYF TGCAGTGCCGCCGATGTGGCCTACGAGCAGTACTTC
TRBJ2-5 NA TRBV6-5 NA CASGVSERETQYF TGTGCCAGCGGGGTTTCCGAGAGAGAGACCCAGTACTTC
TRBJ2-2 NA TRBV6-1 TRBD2 CASSGYVAGPANTGELFF TGTGCCAGCAGTGGCTATGTAGCGGGGCCCGCGAACACCGGGGAGCTGTTTTTT
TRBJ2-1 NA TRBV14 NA CASSQELWDEQFF TGTGCCAGCAGCCAAGAACTATGGGATGAGCAGTTCTTC
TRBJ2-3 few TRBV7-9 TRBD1 CASSLGLPGGAHSTDTQYF TGTGCCAGCAGCTTAGGATTGCCAGGGGGCGCCCATAGCACAGATACGCAGTATTTT
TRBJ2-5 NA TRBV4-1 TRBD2 CASSHLAEETQYF TGCGCCAGCAGCCACCTAGCGGAAGAGACCCAGTACTTC
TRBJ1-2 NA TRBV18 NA CASSPGPREDGYTF TGTGCCAGCTCACCGGGTCCCCGGGAGGATGGCTACACCTTC
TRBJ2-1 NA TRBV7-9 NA CASSFGFFRDEQFF TGTGCCAGCAGCTTTGGGTTCTTCAGGGATGAGCAGTTCTTC
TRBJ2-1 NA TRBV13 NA CASSPGEVRGNEQFF TGTGCCAGCAGCCCGGGGGAAGTTAGGGGCAATGAGCAGTTCTTC
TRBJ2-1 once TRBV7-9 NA CASSLGSVDNEQFF TGTGCCAGCAGCTTAGGGTCCGTCGACAATGAGCAGTTCTTC
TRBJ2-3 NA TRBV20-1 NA CSAGFSTDTQYF TGCAGTGCTGGATTTTCCACAGATACGCAGTATTTT
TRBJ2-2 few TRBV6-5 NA CATLGTNTGELFF TGTGCCACCTTGGGGACGAACACCGGGGAGCTGTTTTTT
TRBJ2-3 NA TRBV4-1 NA CASSPMEAVSTDTQYF TGCGCCAGCAGCCCCATGGAAGCGGTGAGCACAGATACGCAGTATTTT
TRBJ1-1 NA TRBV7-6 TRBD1 CASSIGQGSEAFF TGTGCCAGCAGCATCGGACAGGGGTCTGAAGCTTTCTTT
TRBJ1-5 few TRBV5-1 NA CASSLEPRSQPQHF TGCGCCAGCAGCTTGGAACCGAGGAGTCAGCCCCAGCATTTT
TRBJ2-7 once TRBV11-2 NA CASSPLNGLESYEQYF TGTGCCAGCAGCCCACTTAACGGACTGGAATCCTACGAGCAGTACTTC
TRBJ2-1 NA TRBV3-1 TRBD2 CASRRLADNEQFF TGTGCCAGCAGGCGACTAGCGGACAATGAGCAGTTCTTC
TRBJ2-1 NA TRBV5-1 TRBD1 CASSQGQAYNEQFF TGCGCCAGCAGCCAGGGACAGGCCTACAATGAGCAGTTCTTC
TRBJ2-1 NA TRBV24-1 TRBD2 CATQLAGGLREQFF TGTGCCACCCAACTAGCGGGGGGCCTCAGGGAGCAGTTCTTC
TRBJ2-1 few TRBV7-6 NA CASSLGHSSYNEQFF TGTGCCAGCAGCTTAGGGCATTCCTCCTACAATGAGCAGTTCTTC
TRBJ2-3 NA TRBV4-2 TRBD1 CASSRVADRASTDTQYF TGTGCCAGCAGCAGGGTAGCGGACAGGGCTAGCACAGATACGCAGTATTTT
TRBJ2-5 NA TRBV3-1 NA CASSREGFQETQYF TGTGCCAGCAGTCGTGAGGGATTTCAAGAGACCCAGTACTTC
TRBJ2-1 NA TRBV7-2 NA CASRGEGMGFF TGTGCCAGCAGAGGGGAAGGGATGGGGTTCTTC
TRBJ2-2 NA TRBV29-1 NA CSVEVGARSGELFF TGCAGCGTTGAGGTCGGCGCAAGAAGCGGGGAGCTGTTTTTT
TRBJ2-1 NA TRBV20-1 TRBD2 CSAQTARLATEQFF TGCAGTGCTCAGACAGCTCGACTAGCGACTGAGCAGTTCTTC